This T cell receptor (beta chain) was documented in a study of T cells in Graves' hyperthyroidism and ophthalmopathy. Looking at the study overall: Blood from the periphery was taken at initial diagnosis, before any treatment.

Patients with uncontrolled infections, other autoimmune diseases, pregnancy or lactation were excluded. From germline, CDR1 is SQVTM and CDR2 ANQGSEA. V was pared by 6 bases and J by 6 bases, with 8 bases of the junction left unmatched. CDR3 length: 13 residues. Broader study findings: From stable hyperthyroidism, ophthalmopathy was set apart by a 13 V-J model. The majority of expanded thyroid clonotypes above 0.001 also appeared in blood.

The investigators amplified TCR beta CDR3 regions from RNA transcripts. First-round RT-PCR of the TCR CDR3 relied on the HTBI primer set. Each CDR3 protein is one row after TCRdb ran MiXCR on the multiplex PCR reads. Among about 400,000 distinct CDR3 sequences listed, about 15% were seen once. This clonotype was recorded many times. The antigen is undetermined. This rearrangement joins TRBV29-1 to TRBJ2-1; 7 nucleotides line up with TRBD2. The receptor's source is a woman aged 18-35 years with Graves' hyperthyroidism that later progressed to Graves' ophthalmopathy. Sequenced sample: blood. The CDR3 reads CSVRTGRINEQFF. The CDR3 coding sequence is TGCAGCGTAAGGACCGGGAGGATCAATGAGCAGTTCTTC.